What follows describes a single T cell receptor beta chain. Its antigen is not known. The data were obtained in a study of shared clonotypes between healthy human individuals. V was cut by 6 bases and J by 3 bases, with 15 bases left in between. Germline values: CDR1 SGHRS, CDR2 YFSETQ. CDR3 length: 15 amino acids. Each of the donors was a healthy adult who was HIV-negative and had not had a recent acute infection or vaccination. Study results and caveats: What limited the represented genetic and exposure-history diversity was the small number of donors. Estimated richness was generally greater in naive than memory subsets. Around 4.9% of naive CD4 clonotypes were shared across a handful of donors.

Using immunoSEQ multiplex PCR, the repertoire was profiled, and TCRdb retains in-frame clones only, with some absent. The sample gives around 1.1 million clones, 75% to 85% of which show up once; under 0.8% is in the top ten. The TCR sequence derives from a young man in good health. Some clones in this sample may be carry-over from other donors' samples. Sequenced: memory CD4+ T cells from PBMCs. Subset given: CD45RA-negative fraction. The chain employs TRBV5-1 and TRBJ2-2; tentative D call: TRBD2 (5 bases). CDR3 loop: CASTLGVGDTGELFF. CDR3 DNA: TGCGCCAGCACGCTTGGGGTCGGGGACACCGGGGAGCTGTTTTTT.